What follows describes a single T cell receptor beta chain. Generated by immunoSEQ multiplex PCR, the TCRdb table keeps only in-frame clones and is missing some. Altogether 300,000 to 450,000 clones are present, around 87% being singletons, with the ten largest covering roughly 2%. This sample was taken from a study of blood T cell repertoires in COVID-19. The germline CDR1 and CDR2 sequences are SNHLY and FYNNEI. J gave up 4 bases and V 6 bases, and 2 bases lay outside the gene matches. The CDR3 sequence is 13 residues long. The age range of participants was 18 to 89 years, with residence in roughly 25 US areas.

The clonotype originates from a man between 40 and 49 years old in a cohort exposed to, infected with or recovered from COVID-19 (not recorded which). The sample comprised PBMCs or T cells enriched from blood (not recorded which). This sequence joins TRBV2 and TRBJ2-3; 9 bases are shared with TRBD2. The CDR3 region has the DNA TGTGCCAGCAGAGGCGGGAGGGCAGATACGCAGTATTTT. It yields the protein CASRGGRADTQYF.